The source of this TCR beta chain is a study of cytomegalovirus exposure and HLA in healthy donors. The study sampled nominally healthy donors, though unrecorded immune exposures were likely. As for this clone: Its antigen is unknown.

The PCR made use of 60 Vbeta and 13 Jbeta primers. The method was immunoSEQ multiplex PCR; TCRdb's version includes in-frame clones alone and lacks a portion of them. The repertoire includes roughly 190,000 clones, 55% to 65% of them detected once, and about 2.9% sits in the top ten. Regarding the study as a whole: Association with HLA alleles at 0.05 false discovery rate was found for around 17,000 TCR beta sequences in a later analysis. Many donors carried some public TCRs, although rarity characterized most TCR sequences. In a later analysis, compared with equally common non-associated chains, HLA-associated beta chains were more expanded.

This CDR3 contains 12 residues. V was clipped by 5 bases and J by 9 bases; unmatched bases: 3. Germline CDR1 is SEHNR and CDR2 is FQNEAQ (reference sequence). The sequence was collected from a man aged 35 to 55 in good health and CMV-seronegative. The rearrangement joins TRBV7-9 to TRBJ2-1; 8 positions match TRBD1. Sequencing used PBMCs. DNA for the CDR3: TGTGCCAGCAGCAGGACAGGGATTGAGCAGTTCTTC. It yields the protein CASSRTGIEQFF. Filled out from reference TRBV7-9 and TRBJ2-1, the complete variable domain reads DTGVSQNPRHKITKRGQNVTFRCDPISEHNRLYWYRQTLGQGPEFLTYFQNEAQLEKSRLLSDRFSAERPKGSFSTLEIQRTEQGDSAMYLCASSRTGIEQFFGPGTRLTVL.